This T cell receptor (beta chain) is from a study of response to subunit inactivated influenza vaccine. General study results and limits: T cells newly recruited by each seasonal influenza vaccination are few, the authors suggested.

Trimming took 0 bases from V and 14 from J, leaving 15 bases between them. The CDR3 has 13 residues. From germline, CDR1 is SGHAT and CDR2 FQNNGV. TCRdb processed the RT-PCR reads anew with MiXCR; each CDR3 protein has one entry. Of under 850,000 distinct CDR3 sequences listed, about 18% are singletons. As for this clonotype: Its matching antigen is unknown.

The sequence derives from a man aged 50 or older who received an inactivated influenza vaccine. This material consisted of PBMCs from blood, taken roughly 5 days after vaccination. V usage is TRBV11-2 and J usage is TRBJ2-3, with D perhaps matching TRBD2 (5 bases). CDR3 amino acids: CASSLDLAPEWYF. The CDR3 DNA sequence: TGTGCCAGCAGCTTAGACCTAGCCCCCGAGTGGTATTTT.